The T cell receptor (beta chain) under discussion was sequenced for a study of T cells expressing NK-cell markers. Study as a whole: Out of eight donors sequenced, seven tested HCMV-seropositive and the remaining one seronegative.

TCRdb reprocessed the 5' RACE reads and reports one entry per CDR3 protein, with no DNA. The sample data list some 410,000 distinct CDR3 sequences. The CDR3 sequence is 15 residues long. The germline V gene encodes CDR1 MGHDK and CDR2 SYGVNS. Concerning this clonotype itself: What it binds is not known.

Findings of the study overall: Dominant NKG2C+ clonotypes accounted for about 1.0-8% of CD8+ T cells in a handful of donors. No clear determination of HCMV specificity was made for expanded NKG2C+ T cell clones.

The source material was blood T cells: a sorted CD56 or NKG2C T cell subset, CD4+ or CD8+ T cells, or bulk PBMC T cells (not recorded which). The receptor was derived from a woman between 18 and 69 years old in good health. The chain recombines TRBV25-1 with TRBJ2-2; no DNA is available, so the TRBD2 call from TCRdb remains unchecked. CDR3 residues: CASRPSGKNTGELFF. The whole variable domain, remainder taken from reference TRBV25-1 and TRBJ2-2, is EADIYQTPRYLVIGTGKKITLECSQTMGHDKMYWYQQDPGMELHLIHYSYGVNSTEKGDLSSESTVSRIRTEHFPLTLESARPSHTSQYLCASRPSGKNTGELFFGEGSRLTVL.